This T cell receptor (beta chain) was sequenced for a study of blood T cell repertoires in COVID-19. Turning to the study itself: The origin of the acute and convalescent COVID-19 samples was the United States, Italy and Spain.

Libraries were prepared by immunoSEQ multiplex PCR; TCRdb keeps only in-frame clonotypes and omits some of them. This table has fewer than 200,000 clones, approximately 80% appearing once. Recruits, aged about 18 to 100 years, lived in about two dozen US areas. Participant-reported clinical history was the basis for cohort assignment. Recovery meant two consecutive negative NP/OP PCR tests, professional clearance, or resolved symptoms. Germline assignment: CDR1 KGHSH and CDR2 LQKENI. V lost 5 bases, J lost 2 bases, and 7 bases stayed unmatched. The CDR3 consists of 16 residues. The clonotype originates from a man in his fifties or sixties who had recovered from COVID-19. The sample consisted of PBMCs or T cells enriched from blood (not recorded which). J is TRBJ2-3 and V is TRBV18, with 10 bases matching TRBD1. CDR3 in DNA: TGTGCCAGCTCAGCCTCCGGGACAGGGGACACAGATACGCAGTATTTT. It specifies CASSASGTGDTDTQYF.